The 14 T cell receptor beta chains in this list originate from one sample, sequenced in a study of blood T cells in healthy people across ages. A second PCR, run for roughly 7 to 11 cycles, used a sample-barcoded 5' primer plus a J-beta primer mix. TCRdb re-called the 5' RACE reads through MiXCR, storing one row per CDR3 protein. This table holds hundreds of thousands of distinct CDR3 sequences, less than 35% found once. Sequenced sample: blood. These receptors all stem from a woman aged 80 or older in good health.

This clonotype has a count of ten or more. The chain links TRBV7-9 to TRBJ2-7; no clear D gene. V was cut by 1 base and J by 3 bases, with 7 bases left in between. This CDR3 is 13 amino acids long. Germline V gives CDR1 SEHNR, CDR2 FQNEAQ (reference sequence). The CDR3 loop reads CASSLGVGYEQYF. The DNA of the CDR3 is TGTGCCAGCAGCTTAGGAGTGGGCTACGAGCAGTACTTC.

The V call is TRBV5-6, the J call TRBJ2-5; D is possibly TRBD1 (6 bases). The CDR3 runs 17 residues. Per the germline V gene, CDR1 is SGHDT and CDR2 is YYEEEE. With 0 bases removed from V and 5 bases from J, the gap between germline ends came to 20 bases. CDR3 sequence: CASSLVTVSGVRETQYF. The CDR3 DNA reads as TGTGCCAGCAGCTTGGTGACTGTGTCAGGGGTACGGGAGACCCAGTACTTC. Full variable domain (rest looked up from reference TRBV5-6 and TRBJ2-5): DAGVTQSPTHLIKTRGQQVTLRCSPKSGHDTVSWYQQALGQGPQFIFQYYEEEERQRGNFPDRFSGHQFPNYSSELNVNALLLGDSALYLCASSLVTVSGVRETQYFGPGTRLLVL.

Remarks on this clonotype: This sequence may be a read error, since a much larger clone differs from it by one base. Because the CDR3's place on the DNA is in doubt, the DNA is left out and the CDR3 is given as listed by TCRdb. V and J are TRBV6-4 and TRBJ1-2; the table calls TRBD1, which could not be checked here. The CDR3 is 12 amino acids long, termini counted. The germline CDR1 and CDR2 sequences are MRHNA and SNTAGT. The CDR3 sequence is CARGGRDYGCTF.

The count of this clonotype is one. It may be a read error: a sequence one base away is much more abundant. The V and J genes are TRBV6-6 and TRBJ2-3, with D uncertain. CDR1 and CDR2 from the germline V gene are MNHNY and SVGAGI (reference sequence). This CDR3 is 14 amino acids long. The CDR3 DNA reads as TGTGCCGGCAGTTATGACTCTAGCACAGATACGCAGTATTTT. As protein: CAGSYDSSTDTQYF.

This clonotype has a single count. The gene calls are TRBV9 and TRBJ2-3; 14 nucleotides align to TRBD2. Germline assignment: CDR1 SGDLS and CDR2 YYNGEE. The CDR3 has 16 residues. Trimming cost V 5 bases and J 5 bases; bases outside gene matches: 7. The CDR3 here is CASRPGTSGSLDTQYF. CDR3 coding DNA: TGTGCCAGCAGACCCGGGACTAGCGGGAGTTTAGATACGCAGTATTTT. The complete variable domain, with remaining parts taken from reference TRBV9 and TRBJ2-3, reads DSGVTQTPKHLITATGQRVTLRCSPRSGDLSVYWYQQSLDQGLQFLIQYYNGEERAKGNILERFSAQQFPDLHSELNLSSLELGDSALYFCASRPGTSGSLDTQYFGPGTRLTVL.

This clonotype was seen more than once but under ten times. V usage is TRBV24-1 and J usage is TRBJ2-2; D is undetermined. Germline CDR1 and CDR2: KGHDR and SFDVKD. The CDR3 covers 12 residues. V lost 6 bases, J lost 5 bases, and 6 bases lay in between. The CDR3: CATSQGTGELFF. The DNA for the CDR3 is TGTGCCACCAGTCAAGGGACCGGGGAGCTGTTTTTT.

In DNA, the CDR3 is TGTGCCAGCAGCCAAGAATGGGGACAGGTCTGGGCAGGTGAGCAGTTCTTC. Its protein product is CASSQEWGQVWAGEQFF. This sequence joins TRBV3-1 and TRBJ2-1; 8 positions match TRBD1. CDR1 and CDR2 from the germline V gene are LGHDT and YNNKEL (reference sequence). The CDR3 has 17 amino acids. V shed 0 bases, J shed 9 bases, and the junction held 13 bases outside the gene matches.

In its sample, this clonotype was seen a few times. The chain uses TRBV27 and TRBJ1-2; D is ambiguous. This CDR3 has 16 residues. Deletions cut 3 bases from V and 8 bases from J, with 22 bases between. CDR1 is MNHEY, CDR2 SMNVEV, per germline (reference sequence). CDR3 in DNA: TGTGCCAGCAGTTTCAATTGGAAGCCCTCCTTGGGGGGCTACACCTTC. Translating it yields CASSFNWKPSLGGYTF.

V usage is TRBV28 and J usage is TRBJ1-5; 7 bases are a match to TRBD1. Germline CDR1 reads MDHEN; CDR2 reads SYDVKM. V trimming: 6 bases; J trimming: 4 bases; junction bases outside the gene matches: 6. The CDR3 covers 14 residues. DNA of the CDR3: TGTGCCAGCAGACTACAGACAGGGAATCAGCCCCAGCATTTT. Residues: CASRLQTGNQPQHF. Full variable domain (outside the CDR3, taken from reference TRBV28 and TRBJ1-5): DVKVTQSSRYLVKRTGEKVFLECVQDMDHENMFWYRQDPGLGLRLIYFSYDVKMKEKGDIPEGYSVSREKKERFSLILESASTNQTSMYLCASRLQTGNQPQHFGDGTRLSIL.

The V call is TRBV5-5, the J call TRBJ2-5; unclear D gene. With 0 bases removed from V and 11 bases from J, the gap between germline ends came to 11 bases. The V gene's germline CDR1 is SGHKS and CDR2 YYEKEE (reference sequence). There are 12 residues in the CDR3. The CDR3 DNA sequence: TGTGCCAGCAGCTTGGGGCGCCAGGAGCAGTACTTC. Its translation: CASSLGRQEQYF.

Details on this clonotype: One base away lies a much larger clone, so this may be a sequencing read error. This chain connects TRBV5-1 to TRBJ2-3, with D possibly being TRBD1 (6 bases). The germline CDR1 and CDR2 sequences are SGHRS and YFSETQ. V was trimmed by 1 base and J by 6 bases, leaving 18 bases between them. The length of the CDR3 is 16 residues. The DNA of the CDR3 is TGCGCCAGCAGCTTGCTTGGGGGCCCCCGTGGCGATACGCAGTATTTT. Translation gives CASSLLGGPRGDTQYF.

The sample holds many counts of this clonotype. V and J are TRBV20-1 and TRBJ2-5; D might be TRBD1 (5 bases). With 0 bases removed from V and 5 bases from J, the gap between germline ends came to 16 bases. CDR1 is DFQATT and CDR2 is SNEGSKA in the germline V gene (reference sequence). This CDR3 region has 15 residues. CDR3 amino acids: CSARDPVLPGETQYF. The CDR3 DNA reads TGCAGTGCTAGAGACCCGGTTCTTCCAGGGGAGACCCAGTACTTC.

This chain connects TRBV5-1 to TRBJ2-7; the match to TRBD1 covers 10 bases. The CDR3 contains 15 residues. CDR1 SGHRS and CDR2 YFSETQ come from the germline V gene. V shed 4 bases and J 3 bases; nucleotides not matched to a gene: 7. CDR3: CASSGGQGFGYEQYF. CDR3 coding DNA: TGCGCCAGCAGCGGGGGACAGGGGTTCGGCTACGAGCAGTACTTC.

The table lists this clonotype with a count of one. This may arise from a read error, as a much more abundant clone is one base away. The V and J genes are TRBV7-9 and TRBJ2-1; D not resolved. This CDR3 region has 15 residues. Germline-derived CDR1 and CDR2 are SEHNR and FQNEAQ (reference sequence). For the CDR3, the DNA is TGTACCAGCAGCTTAAGACGGATGATAGACAATGAGCAGTTCTTC. Residues: CTSSLRRMIDNEQFF.